A single sample gave rise to the 22 T cell receptor beta chains below, sequenced in a study of memory CD4+ T cells and cytomegalovirus serostatus. Single viable CD3+CD4+CD8-CD45RO+ cells were sorted as the memory CD4+ T cells. Sequenced by immunoSEQ multiplex PCR; TCRdb stores in-frame clones only, minus some. The sample includes tens of thousands of clones, over 65% of them seen just once. Sequences were obtained from memory CD4+ T cells from blood. The receptors were gathered from an adult in good health and CMV-seropositive.

This clone was detected only a few times. This rearrangement joins TRBV15 to TRBJ1-1, with 8 nucleotides matching TRBD1. The V segment lost 3 bases and the J segment 10 bases; nucleotides outside the gene matches: 10. The CDR3 extends over 14 amino acids. The V gene's germline CDR1 is LNHNV and CDR2 YYDKDF (reference sequence). This chain's CDR3 is CATSSVGQGMRAFF. The CDR3 region has the DNA TGTGCCACCAGCAGTGTCGGACAGGGAATGAGAGCTTTCTTT.

This clone was found once. The rearrangement links TRBV6-5 to TRBJ1-5; D is perhaps TRBD1 (6 bases). Trimming removed 2 bases at V and 9 bases at J, with 11 bases between. CDR1 is MNHEY, CDR2 SVGAGI, per germline. This CDR3 has 13 residues. CDR3 amino acids: CASSYGGHGPQHF. The CDR3 DNA follows: TGTGCCAGCAGTTACGGGGGGCATGGGCCCCAGCATTTT.

This clone was seen a handful of times. The chain is built from TRBV19 and TRBJ2-7, with D tentatively TRBD2 (5 bases). The germline gives CDR1 LNHDA, CDR2 SQIVND (reference sequence). The CDR3 sequence is 14 residues long. Trimming removed 3 bases from V and 6 bases from J, with 15 bases in between. CDR3 in DNA: TGTGCCAGTAGTATGTTCCCACTAGAGGGCGAGCAGTACTTC. The encoded protein is CASSMFPLEGEQYF.

The V gene is TRBV7-8, the J gene TRBJ2-2, with TRBD2 matching over 7 bases. V trimming: 0 bases; J trimming: 5 bases; junction bases outside the gene matches: 3. This CDR3 is 15 amino acids long. Germline values: CDR1 SGHVS, CDR2 FQNEAQ. CDR3 amino acids: CASSLAGGRTGELFF. The CDR3 nucleotides are TGTGCCAGCAGCTTAGCGGGAGGGAGGACCGGGGAGCTGTTTTTT.

V and J are TRBV7-2 and TRBJ1-2; TRBD1 agrees at 7 bases. From germline, CDR1 is SGHTA and CDR2 FQGNSA. The CDR3 consists of 14 residues. V lost 5 bases to trimming and J lost 5 bases; unmatched junction nucleotides: 8. In nucleotides, the CDR3 is TGTGCCAGCAGCCTTGGGGACAGCGGTTATGGCTACACCTTC. Its protein product is CASSLGDSGYGYTF.

The V gene is TRBV27, the J gene TRBJ1-2; no clear D gene. Germline lookup yields CDR1 MNHEY and CDR2 SMNVEV (reference sequence). The CDR3 runs 15 residues. V lost 5 bases and J lost 2, with 15 bases in between. The CDR3 spells CASSPLGGWNYGYTF. The CDR3 DNA reads as TGTGCCAGCAGTCCCCTAGGTGGGTGGAACTATGGCTACACCTTC.

J is TRBJ2-1 and V is TRBV11-3; the D gene is possibly TRBD2 (5 bases). Trimming shortened V by 1 base and J by 5 bases, and 12 bases separated the two germline ends. The CDR3 is 15 amino acids. Germline-derived CDR1 and CDR2 are SGHNT and YENEEA. This CDR3 is CASSLGEGRDNEQFF. For the CDR3, the DNA is TGTGCCAGCAGCTTAGGGGAAGGGCGGGACAATGAGCAGTTCTTC.

With respect to this clone: One end of the junction is discordant with germline, which a read error may explain. The chain carries TRBV28 and TRBJ2-1, with 9 bases lining up with TRBD2. Germline lookup yields CDR1 MDHEN and CDR2 SYDVKM. The CDR3 is 13 amino acids. The CDR3 DNA reads as TGTGCCAGCAGTTTGGGTAGCGGGAGAACCCCTCTCTTC. Its translation is CASSLGSGRTPLF.

The V and J genes are TRBV14 and TRBJ2-5; D possibly matches TRBD1 or TRBD2 (5 bases each). V was cut by 4 bases and J by 5 bases, with 11 bases left in between. The CDR3 sequence is 13 residues long. The germline CDR1 and CDR2 sequences are SGHDN and FVKESK. The CDR3 sequence is CASSRRWGETQYF. Here the CDR3 DNA reads TGTGCCAGCAGCCGCCGCTGGGGGGAGACCCAGTACTTC.

This clone was recorded a few times. The chain combines TRBV29-1 with TRBJ2-3; D call uncertain. The CDR3 loop spans 13 amino acids. The germline V gene encodes CDR1 SQVTM and CDR2 ANQGSEA. V was cut by 5 bases and J by 6 bases, with 15 bases left in between. The CDR3: CSVLDPSRDTQYF. The CDR3 nucleotides are TGCAGCGTTCTGGACCCTTCGCGGGATACGCAGTATTTT.

Remarks on this clone: Other DNA sequences in the sample encode the same CDR3. This chain connects TRBV5-1 to TRBJ1-5, with D perhaps TRBD1 (6 bases). From germline, CDR1 is SGHRS and CDR2 YFSETQ. V was pared by 1 base and J by 5 bases, with 13 bases between. The CDR3 is 15 residues long. CDR3 sequence reads: CASSLFAGADQPQHF. The CDR3 coding sequence is TGCGCCAGCAGCTTGTTCGCGGGGGCCGATCAGCCCCAGCATTTT.

J is TRBJ2-2 and V is TRBV5-1; possibly TRBD1 for D (6 bases). The CDR3 length is 13 residues. Trimming cost V 4 bases and J 5 bases, with 9 bases left between them. CDR1 is SGHRS, CDR2 YFSETQ, per germline. The CDR3 sequence: CASSTQGTGELFF. CDR3 DNA: TGCGCCAGCAGCACACAGGGAACCGGGGAGCTGTTTTTT.

This sequence joins TRBV28 and TRBJ2-5; D unresolved. Trimming cost V 2 bases and J 2 bases, with 6 bases left between them. CDR1 is MDHEN and CDR2 is SYDVKM in the germline V gene. This CDR3 contains 13 residues. The DNA of the CDR3 is TGTGCCAGCAGTTTAGCGGCTCAAGAGACCCAGTACTTC. It codes for CASSLAAQETQYF.

This clone was detected once. The chain combines TRBV11-3 with TRBJ2-7, with D perhaps matching TRBD1 (5 bases). The CDR3 has 13 amino acids. CDR1 and CDR2 from the germline V gene are SGHNT and YENEEA. Trimming left V 4 bases short and J 6 bases short, with 13 bases between. CDR3 loop: CASSSNDRGEQYV. As DNA, the CDR3 is TGTGCCAGCAGCTCAAATGACAGAGGCGAGCAGTACGTC.

This clone was seen a handful of times. The V and J genes are TRBV28 and TRBJ1-1; no clear D gene. Germline loops: CDR1 MDHEN, CDR2 SYDVKM. Trimming pared 6 bases from V and 1 base from J, leaving 15 bases between. The CDR3 contains 15 residues. The CDR3 nucleotides are TGTGCCAGCAGGGTTATGAGGCGGACGAACACTGAAGCTTTCTTT. It encodes CASRVMRRTNTEAFF.

This chain connects TRBV5-4 to TRBJ2-2, with D tentatively TRBD2 (6 bases). CDR1 and CDR2 (germline): SGHNT, YYREEE (reference sequence). The CDR3 is made up of 15 amino acids. Trimming pared 4 bases from V and 4 bases from J, leaving 14 bases between. CDR3: CASSPAGRGTGELFF. In DNA, the CDR3 is TGTGCCAGCAGCCCTGCGGGACGGGGCACCGGGGAGCTGTTTTTT.

The chain employs TRBV2 and TRBJ2-5; D tentatively reads TRBD1 or TRBD2 (5 bases each). CDR1 and CDR2 from the germline V gene are SNHLY and FYNNEI. V was cut by 2 bases and J by 4 bases, with 14 bases left in between. The CDR3 has 15 residues. The CDR3: CASSESGSRGETQYF. The CDR3 DNA is TGTGCCAGCAGTGAATCAGGGAGTCGCGGAGAGACCCAGTACTTC. The full variable domain, with the rest looked up from reference TRBV2 and TRBJ2-5, is EPEVTQTPSHQVTQMGQEVILRCVPISNHLYFYWYRQILGQKVEFLVSFYNNEISEKSEIFDDQFSVERPDGSNFTLKIRSTKLEDSAMYFCASSESGSRGETQYFGPGTRLLVL.

This clone was counted a single time. V is TRBV19 and J is TRBJ2-1; 10 nucleotides align to TRBD2. V shed 8 bases, J shed 3 bases, and the junction held 1 base outside the gene matches. The CDR3 consists of 13 residues. From germline, CDR1 is LNHDA and CDR2 SQIVND (reference sequence). The CDR3 nucleotides read TGTGCCAGTCGGACTAGCGGCTACAATGAGCAGTTCTTC. Protein: CASRTSGYNEQFF.

The chain has TRBV19 and TRBJ1-3; D remains ambiguous. Germline CDR1 and CDR2: LNHDA and SQIVND (reference sequence). CDR3 length equals 13 residues. V dropped 6 bases and J dropped 0 bases, with 6 bases sitting between them. In nucleotides, the CDR3 is TGTGCCAGTAGGGCGCTCTCTGGAAACACCATATATTTT. Translating gives CASRALSGNTIYF.

The rearrangement joins TRBV5-6 to TRBJ2-5; D unclear. The CDR3 is made up of 13 amino acids. With 4 bases removed from V and 2 bases from J, the gap between germline ends came to 9 bases. Germline assignment: CDR1 SGHDT and CDR2 YYEEEE. The CDR3 is CASSGTLQETQYF. DNA of the CDR3: TGTGCCAGCAGCGGAACACTTCAAGAGACCCAGTACTTC.

A single count supports this clone. V is TRBV5-1 and J is TRBJ1-3; 8 nucleotides align to TRBD1. Looked up from germline, CDR1 is SGHRS and CDR2 is YFSETQ. The CDR3 runs 13 residues. Trimming at V came to 4 bases and at J to 8 bases, leaving 5 bases not matched to a gene. CDR3 sequence (DNA): TGCGCCAGCAGCCCGGACAGGGTGGACACCATATATTTT. Its protein product is CASSPDRVDTIYF.

This sequence joins TRBV6-1 and TRBJ2-7, with D unclear. The CDR3 length is 13 residues. Deletions cut 3 bases from V and 2 bases from J, with 8 bases between. Per germline, CDR1 MNHNS and CDR2 SASEGT. The CDR3 loop reads CASSERIAYEQYV. The CDR3 DNA is TGTGCCAGCAGTGAGCGGATAGCCTACGAGCAGTACGTC.